This record concerns one TCR beta chain sequence. This entry comes from a study of regulatory and conventional T cells in RAG deficiency. Blood CD4+ CD25-high CD127-low regulatory T cells supplied the genomic DNA template. Profiling relied on immunoSEQ multiplex PCR, and the TCRdb table lists in-frame clones only, not all of them. The sample yields 20,000 or so clones, roughly 87% seen once. Trimming shortened V by 1 base and J by 2 bases, and 15 bases separated the two germline ends. CDR1 SGHKS and CDR2 YYEKEE come from the germline V gene (reference sequence). The CDR3 has 16 residues. The same sample was also studied in work on regulatory T cells. In that study: Primers: 52 TRBV forward and 13 TRBJ reverse.

The sample was Tregs sorted from blood. This TCR derives from a human donor in good health. The chain links TRBV5-5 to TRBJ1-1; D is perhaps TRBD1 (6 bases). The CDR3 here is CASSLSPGVTNTEAFF. The CDR3 DNA reads TGTGCCAGCAGCTTGTCCCCAGGGGTTACAAACACTGAAGCTTTCTTT.